Reported below is one T cell receptor (beta chain). Trimming cost V 3 bases and J 5 bases, with 11 bases left between them. The CDR3 is made up of 13 amino acids. Germline-derived CDR1 and CDR2 are MGHDK and SYGVNS. This sample stems from a study of blood T cell repertoires in COVID-19. Looking at the study overall: COVID-19 samples from acute and convalescent phases originated in the United States, Italy and Spain. The analysed material was cDNA or gDNA that came from T cells, B-cell-depleted T cells, or PBMCs.

During active infection, Seattle patients enrolled and were then monitored through disease. TCRdb's table, derived via immunoSEQ multiplex PCR, lists solely in-frame clones and lacks some. The repertoire includes 120,000 to 150,000 clones, roughly 90% of them detected once, and approximately 2.5% sits in the top ten. The chain uses TRBV25-1 and TRBJ2-7, with no clear D. Sequencing was performed on peripheral blood. The source is a human donor with COVID-19, enrolled during active disease. The donor label of this sample is uncertain. The CDR3 region is CASSDRYLDEQYF. The CDR3 nucleotides are TGTGCCAGCAGTGACAGATATCTCGACGAGCAGTACTTC.